Listed below are T cell receptor beta chains from one sample, sequenced in a study of identical twins. TCRdb reprocessed the 5' RACE reads with MiXCR, giving one entry per CDR3 protein. This sample has 1.5 million to 2 million distinct CDR3 sequences, with around 33% found just once. Specimen: cord blood. Receptors originate from a newborn girl in good health. Each CDR3 is given with its conserved first and last residue. Each record gives: D gene, clone size, V gene, J gene, CDR3 DNA, CDR3 protein. The D gene is left open where the match is weak. Only part of the rows carry a size: once, few, many, or a class if the clone is expanded.

d_call: NA; clone_size: few; v_call: TRBV6-1; j_call: TRBJ1-2; cdr3_nt: TGTGCCAGCAGTGTGAGGGAGGTCTATGGCTACACCTTC; cdr3_aa: CASSVREVYGYTF
d_call: TRBD2; clone_size: few; v_call: TRBV20-1; j_call: TRBJ2-7; cdr3_nt: TGCAGTGCTAGAGATCGACTAGCGGTCCCCTACGAGCAGTACTTC; cdr3_aa: CSARDRLAVPYEQYF
d_call: TRBD2; clone_size: many; v_call: TRBV12-3/TRBV12-4; j_call: TRBJ2-3; cdr3_nt: TGTGCCAGCAGTTCGGAAGCGGGAGGGCCGACAGATACGCAGTATTTT; cdr3_aa: CASSSEAGGPTDTQYF
d_call: NA; clone_size: NA; v_call: TRBV7-6; j_call: TRBJ2-3; cdr3_nt: TGTGCCAGCAGCGGTGGGGGCAACGCAGATACGCAGTATTTT; cdr3_aa: CASSGGGNADTQYF
d_call: NA; clone_size: NA; v_call: TRBV12-3/TRBV12-4; j_call: TRBJ2-5; cdr3_nt: TGTGCCTGCAGTCAGGGACTCCAAGAGACCCAGTACTTC; cdr3_aa: CACSQGLQETQYF
d_call: NA; clone_size: NA; v_call: TRBV29-1; j_call: TRBJ2-3; cdr3_nt: TGCAGCACCGAGGGGCGGATGATCACAGATACGCAGTATTTT; cdr3_aa: CSTEGRMITDTQYF
d_call: NA; clone_size: NA; v_call: TRBV4-2; j_call: TRBJ2-1; cdr3_nt: TGTGCCAGCAGCCAAGCCCTTAATAATGAGCAGTTCTTC; cdr3_aa: CASSQALNNEQFF
d_call: NA; clone_size: few; v_call: TRBV6-6; j_call: TRBJ2-1; cdr3_nt: TGTGCCAGCCACAACGGGGCAGCCAAAAACATTCAGTTCTTC; cdr3_aa: CASHNGAAKNIQFF
d_call: NA; clone_size: NA; v_call: TRBV19; j_call: TRBJ2-1; cdr3_nt: TGTGCCAGTAGTATTGGGGGGACCAGCAATGAGCAGTTCTTC; cdr3_aa: CASSIGGTSNEQFF
d_call: NA; clone_size: few; v_call: TRBV9; j_call: TRBJ2-7; cdr3_nt: TGTGCCAGCAGCGTAGTATACAATGAGCAGTACTTC; cdr3_aa: CASSVVYNEQYF
d_call: TRBD1; clone_size: NA; v_call: TRBV6-5; j_call: TRBJ1-4; cdr3_nt: TGTGCCAGCAGTTATGGGGGAGCGAAAGGGGGCGAAAAACTGTTTTTT; cdr3_aa: CASSYGGAKGGEKLFF
d_call: NA; clone_size: many; v_call: TRBV12-3/TRBV12-4; j_call: TRBJ1-4; cdr3_nt: TGTGCCAGCAGTTTAGGGCTGATAAATGAAAAACTGTTTTTT; cdr3_aa: CASSLGLINEKLFF
d_call: NA; clone_size: NA; v_call: TRBV20-1; j_call: TRBJ2-5; cdr3_nt: TGCAGTGCTAGAGAAGGGGGGCAAGGGACCCAGTACTTC; cdr3_aa: CSAREGGQGTQYF
d_call: TRBD1; clone_size: NA; v_call: TRBV6-1; j_call: TRBJ1-2; cdr3_nt: TGTGCCAGCAGAGTTGGACAGGCCCAAAAGAGGGGCTACACCTTC; cdr3_aa: CASRVGQAQKRGYTF
d_call: NA; clone_size: NA; v_call: TRBV6-6; j_call: TRBJ2-1; cdr3_nt: TGTGCCAGCAGTTCCCCGGGAGGGGGCACGTTCTTC; cdr3_aa: CASSSPGGGTFF
d_call: TRBD2; clone_size: NA; v_call: TRBV20-1; j_call: TRBJ2-1; cdr3_nt: TGCAGTGCTAGAGATCCTACTAGCGGGAGTCCCATCTCCTACAATGAGCAGTTCTTC; cdr3_aa: CSARDPTSGSPISYNEQFF
d_call: NA; clone_size: few; v_call: TRBV12-5; j_call: TRBJ2-7; cdr3_nt: TGTGCTAGTGGTTTGAGTATTCGCGAGCAGTACTTC; cdr3_aa: CASGLSIREQYF
d_call: TRBD2; clone_size: NA; v_call: TRBV7-2; j_call: TRBJ2-3; cdr3_nt: TGTGCCAGCAGCTTAGCGCTAGCGGGGGGATCTCTACAGTATTTT; cdr3_aa: CASSLALAGGSLQYF
d_call: TRBD2; clone_size: NA; v_call: TRBV20-1; j_call: TRBJ2-1; cdr3_nt: TGCAGTGCTAGGACCGGACCGGGACTAGCCTCCTACAATGAGCAGTTCTTC; cdr3_aa: CSARTGPGLASYNEQFF
d_call: TRBD2; clone_size: many; v_call: TRBV10-3; j_call: TRBJ2-7; cdr3_nt: TGTGCCATCAGTGAGCGGGAGGCCTACGAGCAGTACTTC; cdr3_aa: CAISEREAYEQYF
d_call: TRBD1; clone_size: NA; v_call: TRBV20-1; j_call: TRBJ1-1; cdr3_nt: TGCAGTGCTAGAGATCATAGGTGGGACAGCGTAATGAACACTGAAGCTTTCTTT; cdr3_aa: CSARDHRWDSVMNTEAFF